The T cell receptor beta chain described here comes from a study of blood T cell repertoires in COVID-19. Background on the study: Acute and convalescent COVID-19 specimens originated in the United States, Italy and Spain.

Under the authors' procedure: Amplified reference gene primers provided the basis for estimating nucleated cell counts. TCRdb's table, derived via immunoSEQ multiplex PCR, lists solely in-frame clones and lacks some. V, J and clone size reflect that table, while D and trimming were determined from the DNA. The sample yields over 250,000 clones, 83% seen once. The trim removed 3 bases at V and 5 bases at J, leaving 11 bases unmatched. Germline loops: CDR1 LNHDA, CDR2 SQIVND (reference sequence). The CDR3 totals 17 residues. Sequenced material: peripheral blood. This TCR was sampled from a woman aged 45-65 years who had recovered from COVID-19. The chain employs TRBV19 and TRBJ2-1; 9 nucleotides line up with TRBD2. The CDR3 is CASSIRGSGRSDNEQFF. The CDR3, as DNA: TGTGCCAGTAGTATCCGGGGTAGCGGGAGAAGCGACAATGAGCAGTTCTTC.